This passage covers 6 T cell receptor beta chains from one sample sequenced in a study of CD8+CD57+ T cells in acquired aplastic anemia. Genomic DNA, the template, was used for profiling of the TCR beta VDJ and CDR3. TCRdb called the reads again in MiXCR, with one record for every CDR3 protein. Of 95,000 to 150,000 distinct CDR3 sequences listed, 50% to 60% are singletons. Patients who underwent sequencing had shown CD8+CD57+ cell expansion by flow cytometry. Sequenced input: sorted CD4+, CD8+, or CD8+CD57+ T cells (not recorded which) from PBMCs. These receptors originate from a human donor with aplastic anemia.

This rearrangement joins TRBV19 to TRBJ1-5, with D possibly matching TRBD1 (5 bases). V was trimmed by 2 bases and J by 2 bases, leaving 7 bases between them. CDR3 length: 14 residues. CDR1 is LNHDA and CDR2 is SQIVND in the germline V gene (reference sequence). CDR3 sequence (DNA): TGTGCCAGTAGTATACAGGGAGGCAATCAGCCCCAGCATTTT. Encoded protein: CASSIQGGNQPQHF.

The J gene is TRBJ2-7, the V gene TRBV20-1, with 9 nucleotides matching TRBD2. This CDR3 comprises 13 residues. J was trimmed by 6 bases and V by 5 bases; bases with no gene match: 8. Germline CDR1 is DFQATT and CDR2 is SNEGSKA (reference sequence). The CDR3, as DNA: TGCAGTGCTCGTAGAATAGCGGGAGCCGAGCAGTACTTC. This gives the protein CSARRIAGAEQYF.

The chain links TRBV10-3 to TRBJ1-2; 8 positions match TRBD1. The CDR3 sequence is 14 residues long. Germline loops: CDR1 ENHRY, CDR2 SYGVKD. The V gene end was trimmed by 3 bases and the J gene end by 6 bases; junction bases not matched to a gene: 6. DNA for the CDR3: TGTGCCATCAGTGATTGGGCACAGGGGGATGGCTACACCTTC. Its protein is CAISDWAQGDGYTF.

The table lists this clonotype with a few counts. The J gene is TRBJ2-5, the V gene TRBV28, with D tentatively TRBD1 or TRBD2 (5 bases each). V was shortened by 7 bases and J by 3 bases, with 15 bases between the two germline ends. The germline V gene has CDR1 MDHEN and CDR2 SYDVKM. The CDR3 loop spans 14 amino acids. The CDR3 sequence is CASISRDGKETQYF. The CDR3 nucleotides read TGTGCCAGCATAAGCCGGGACGGGAAAGAGACCCAGTACTTC.

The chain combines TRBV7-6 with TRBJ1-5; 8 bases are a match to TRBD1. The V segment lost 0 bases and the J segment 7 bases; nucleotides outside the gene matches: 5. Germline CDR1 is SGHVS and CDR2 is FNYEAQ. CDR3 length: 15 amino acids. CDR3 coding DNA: TGTGCCAGCAGCTTAGCCAAGGACAGGGAGCAGCCCCAGCATTTT. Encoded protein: CASSLAKDREQPQHF.

CDR3 in amino acids: CSVEDRDRGYTEAFF. CDR3 DNA: TGCAGCGTTGAAGATCGAGACAGGGGTTACACTGAAGCTTTCTTT. The J gene is TRBJ1-1, the V gene TRBV29-1; 8 bases fit TRBD1. From germline, CDR1 is SQVTM and CDR2 ANQGSEA. The CDR3 length is 15 residues. Trimming removed 0 bases from V and 3 bases from J; junction bases left unmatched: 6.